One and the same sample provided the 24 T cell receptor beta chains below, sequenced in a study of T cell repertoires in cytomegalovirus infection. MiXCR was run by TCRdb on the reads, yielding one entry per CDR3 protein. The data hold some 700,000 distinct CDR3 sequences, with roughly 35% observed a single time. The sequencing input was PBMCs. Every receptor here comes from a human donor in good health (CMV status not recorded). Some clones in this sample may be carry-over from other donors' samples.

The chain carries TRBV12-3 or TRBV12-4 and TRBJ1-5; D is undetermined. V was cut by 3 bases and J by 3 bases, with 9 bases left in between. The CDR3 spans 14 residues. CDR3 in DNA: TGTGCCAGCAGTTTGTGGGAGACCAATCAGCCCCAGCATTTT. Protein sequence: CASSLWETNQPQHF.

This clonotype showed up many times. The rearrangement joins TRBV6-1 to TRBJ1-6; 9 bases line up with TRBD1. CDR1 is MNHNS and CDR2 is SASEGT in the germline V gene. The CDR3 extends over 16 amino acids. V shed 5 bases and J 7 bases; nucleotides not matched to a gene: 9. CDR3 residues: CASSPNPGQGNSPLHF. The CDR3 bases are TGTGCCAGCAGTCCAAATCCGGGACAGGGCAATTCACCCCTCCACTTT.

The chain carries TRBV2 and TRBJ2-5, with D tentatively TRBD1 (6 bases). Germline V CDR1 and CDR2: SNHLY, FYNNEI. The germline V and J ends were trimmed by 3 bases and 4 bases, with 6 bases remaining between them. CDR3 size: 12 residues. Here the CDR3 DNA reads TGTGCCAGCAGTGACAGGGGAGAGACCCAGTACTTC. Protein sequence: CASSDRGETQYF.

Here the CDR3 DNA reads TGTGCCAGCAGTTTACCCTCACTTTCCTACAATGAGCAGTTCTTC. This codes for CASSLPSLSYNEQFF. The J gene is TRBJ2-1, the V gene TRBV28, with D unresolved. V dropped 2 bases and J dropped 1 base, with 9 bases sitting between them. The CDR3 is 15 amino acids. Germline assignment: CDR1 MDHEN and CDR2 SYDVKM.

In its sample, this clonotype was seen a few times. This chain connects TRBV11-2 to TRBJ2-7; 10 positions match TRBD1. After removal of 1 base from V and 4 bases from J, the junction contained 22 bases not matched to a gene. Per the germline V gene, CDR1 is SGHAT and CDR2 is FQNNGV. The CDR3 sequence is 21 residues long. This chain's CDR3 is CASSLAFWGQGPGGRIYEQYF. The CDR3 DNA is TGTGCCAGCAGCTTAGCGTTTTGGGGACAGGGGCCGGGGGGACGAATTTACGAGCAGTACTTC.

As for this clonotype: The junction departs from germline at one end; a sequencing error may be responsible. The CDR3 DNA follows: TGTGCCAGCAGTCCTTCTAGCGGGTTAACCTACGAGCATTACTTC. It encodes CASSPSSGLTYEHYF. The V and J genes are TRBV28 and TRBJ2-7, with TRBD2 matching over 8 bases. The V gene's germline CDR1 is MDHEN and CDR2 SYDVKM. The CDR3 is made up of 15 amino acids.

The chain couples TRBV7-9 to TRBJ1-1; 9 bases line up with TRBD1. With 5 bases clipped from V and 4 bases from J, the junction kept 8 bases outside the gene matches. CDR1 is SEHNR, CDR2 FQNEAQ, per germline (reference sequence). The CDR3 has 15 amino acids. CDR3 nucleotides: TGTGCCAGCAGCCCAAGGGACAGGGCAGGCACTGAAGCTTTCTTT. Translating it yields CASSPRDRAGTEAFF.

This rearrangement joins TRBV20-1 to TRBJ1-5, with D perhaps matching TRBD1 (5 bases). This CDR3 spans 14 amino acids. V shed 2 bases and J shed 4 bases, with 12 bases lying between them. Per the germline V gene, CDR1 is DFQATT and CDR2 is SNEGSKA (reference sequence). The chain's CDR3 is CSARPPRVNQPQHF. CDR3 bases: TGCAGTGCTAGACCCCCCAGGGTAAATCAGCCCCAGCATTTT.

In its sample, this clonotype was seen many times. The chain has TRBV7-8 and TRBJ2-6; the D gene is possibly TRBD1 (6 bases). Germline V gene lookup returns CDR1 SGHVS and CDR2 FQNEAQ. The CDR3 totals 15 residues. V was trimmed by 6 bases and J by 1 base, leaving 10 bases between them. The CDR3 sequence: CASRPTGSGANVLTF. The CDR3 DNA reads as TGTGCCAGCAGGCCTACAGGGTCTGGGGCCAACGTCCTGACTTTC.

This chain uses TRBV25-1 with TRBJ2-7; D possibly corresponds to TRBD1 (6 bases). This CDR3 region has 14 residues. Germline-derived CDR1 and CDR2 are MGHDK and SYGVNS. V lost 2 bases, J lost 3 bases, and 11 bases lay in between. Here the CDR3 reads CASSEPGQYYEQYF. For the CDR3, the DNA is TGTGCCAGCAGTGAACCCGGACAGTACTACGAGCAGTACTTC.

Only a few counts were recorded for this clonotype. CDR3 sequence: CATSDIIGTYNEQFF. Here the CDR3 DNA reads TGTGCCACCAGTGACATTATCGGGACCTACAATGAGCAGTTCTTC. The rearrangement uses TRBV24-1 and TRBJ2-1; D possibly corresponds to TRBD2 (5 bases). Germline loops: CDR1 KGHDR, CDR2 SFDVKD. Trimming left V 4 bases short and J 2 bases short, with 11 bases between. This CDR3 has 15 amino acids.

This clonotype was seen a few times. The CDR3 nucleotides are TGTGCCAGCAGCTCAAATTCCGGGACTAGCAAGTATTTT. Protein: CASSSNSGTSKYF. The chain has TRBV7-8 and TRBJ2-3; TRBD2 matches at 9 bases. The J segment lost 13 bases and the V segment lost 4 bases, leaving 9 bases of the junction unmatched. CDR1 is SGHVS and CDR2 is FQNEAQ in the germline V gene. The CDR3 is made up of 13 amino acids.

The rearrangement links TRBV6-5 to TRBJ1-4; the D gene is possibly TRBD1 (5 bases). Germline loops: CDR1 MNHEY, CDR2 SVGAGI. CDR3 length equals 20 residues. Trimming took 0 bases from V and 4 from J, leaving 24 bases between them. The CDR3 DNA reads TGTGCCAGCAGTTACTCCCGCTATACTAGAACCGGGACGGATAATGAAAAACTGTTTTTT. It encodes CASSYSRYTRTGTDNEKLFF.

This chain connects TRBV7-2 to TRBJ2-3; D is perhaps TRBD1 or TRBD2 (6 bases each). CDR1 SGHTA and CDR2 FQGNSA come from the germline V gene. Deletions cut 1 base from V and 2 bases from J, with 13 bases between. This CDR3 is 16 amino acids long. This CDR3 reads CASSLGGGQATDTQYF. The CDR3 nucleotides read TGTGCCAGCAGCTTAGGTGGGGGGCAAGCCACAGATACGCAGTATTTT.

This clonotype was found a few times. The chain recombines TRBV19 with TRBJ1-5; 7 bases match TRBD1. The length of the CDR3 is 16 residues. From germline, CDR1 is LNHDA and CDR2 SQIVND (reference sequence). J lost 0 bases, V lost 4 bases, and 6 bases had no gene match. The chain's CDR3 is CASSSNRDSSNQPQHF. In DNA, the CDR3 is TGTGCCAGTAGTAGCAACCGGGACAGTAGCAATCAGCCCCAGCATTTT.

A note on this clonotype: A much larger clonotype is one base distant, so this may be a read error. The final CDR3 position lacks the conserved phenylalanine or tryptophan, pointing to a likely read error. J is TRBJ2-5 and V is TRBV7-6, with D perhaps matching TRBD2 (6 bases). This CDR3 is built from 14 residues. V was trimmed by 6 bases and J by 5 bases, leaving 16 bases between them. Germline V CDR1 and CDR2: SGHVS, FNYEAQ. CDR3 in amino acids: CASSWGIGGETQYL. For the CDR3, the DNA is TGTGCCAGCAGTTGGGGGATTGGAGGGGAGACCCAGTACTTA.

The chain recombines TRBV11-2 with TRBJ2-2; TRBD1 agrees at 7 bases. Per germline, CDR1 SGHAT and CDR2 FQNNGV. The CDR3 totals 17 residues. The V and J ends lost 5 bases and 2 bases, in that order; junction bases with no gene match: 11. CDR3 amino acids: CASSQGQRMSNTGELFF. The CDR3 bases are TGTGCCAGCAGCCAGGGACAGCGAATGTCAAACACCGGGGAGCTGTTTTTT.

The table lists this clonotype with many counts. The chain carries TRBV7-6 and TRBJ2-7, with D tentatively TRBD2 (6 bases). V lost 1 base and J lost 4, with 14 bases in between. Looked up from germline, CDR1 is SGHVS and CDR2 is FNYEAQ. The CDR3 length is 15 residues. CDR3 protein: CASSLGDAGWYEQYF. The CDR3 DNA sequence: TGTGCCAGCAGCTTAGGGGACGCGGGATGGTACGAGCAGTACTTC.

The chain couples TRBV20-1 to TRBJ1-5; D not resolved. The germline V gene encodes CDR1 DFQATT and CDR2 SNEGSKA (reference sequence). The CDR3 spans 15 residues. V gave up 4 bases and J gave up 0 bases, with 13 bases separating them. CDR3 DNA: TGCAGTGCTACCCCACGGACTAATAGCAATCAGCCCCAGCATTTT. The encoded protein is CSATPRTNSNQPQHF.

The CDR3 bases are TGTGCCAGCAGTCCAGGTCCATTTAGCGGGATAACCTACGAGCAGTACTTC. Protein sequence: CASSPGPFSGITYEQYF. The rearrangement links TRBV28 to TRBJ2-7, with 8 positions matching TRBD2. The CDR3 consists of 17 residues. CDR1 MDHEN and CDR2 SYDVKM come from the germline V gene. J gave up 2 bases and V 5 bases, and 14 bases lay outside the gene matches.

This clonotype is a singleton in its sample. Without the conserved terminal phenylalanine or tryptophan, this CDR3 likely stems from a read error. The chain carries TRBV7-6 and TRBJ1-6; 7 nucleotides align to TRBD1. The CDR3 is 16 amino acids. CDR1 and CDR2 (germline): SGHVS, FNYEAQ. V was pared by 1 base and J by 8 bases, with 8 bases of the junction left unmatched. DNA of the CDR3: TGTGCCAGCAGCTTAGAGGCAAGACAGGGCGATTCACCCCTCCACTTG. It translates to CASSLEARQGDSPLHL.

The chain links TRBV7-2 to TRBJ2-7; TRBD2 matches at 10 bases. This CDR3 is built from 14 residues. The V gene's germline CDR1 is SGHTA and CDR2 FQGNSA. Trimming at V came to 2 bases and at J to 7 bases, leaving 5 bases not matched to a gene. For the CDR3, the DNA is TGTGCCAGCAGCTTACTAGCGGGAGTGAGGGAGCAGTACTTC. Protein: CASSLLAGVREQYF.

This clonotype occurred a few times. The chain is built from TRBV28 and TRBJ2-7; TRBD2 aligns across 11 bases. The CDR3 contains 12 residues. J gave up 13 bases and V 4 bases, and 6 bases lay outside the gene matches. Germline CDR1 and CDR2: MDHEN and SYDVKM. As DNA, the CDR3 is TGTGCCAGCAGTTCCGGACTAGCGGGCGATTACTTC. Translation: CASSSGLAGDYF.

About this clonotype: This sequence may be a read error, since a much larger clone differs from it by one base. V usage is TRBV7-2 and J usage is TRBJ1-5; D not resolved. The germline gives CDR1 SGHTA, CDR2 FQGNSA. Trimming took 0 bases from V and 1 from J, leaving 4 bases between them. The CDR3 is made up of 14 amino acids. In nucleotides, the CDR3 is TGTGCCAGCAGCTTAGCGCGGAGCAATCAGCCCCAGCATTTT. Its translation: CASSLARSNQPQHF. Supplemented by reference TRBV7-2 and TRBJ1-5, the full variable domain reads GAGVSQSPSNKVTEKGKDVELRCDPISGHTALYWYRQSLGQGLEFLIYFQGNSAPDKSGLPSDRFSAERTGGSVSTLTIQRTQQEDSAVYLCASSLARSNQPQHFGDGTRLSIL.